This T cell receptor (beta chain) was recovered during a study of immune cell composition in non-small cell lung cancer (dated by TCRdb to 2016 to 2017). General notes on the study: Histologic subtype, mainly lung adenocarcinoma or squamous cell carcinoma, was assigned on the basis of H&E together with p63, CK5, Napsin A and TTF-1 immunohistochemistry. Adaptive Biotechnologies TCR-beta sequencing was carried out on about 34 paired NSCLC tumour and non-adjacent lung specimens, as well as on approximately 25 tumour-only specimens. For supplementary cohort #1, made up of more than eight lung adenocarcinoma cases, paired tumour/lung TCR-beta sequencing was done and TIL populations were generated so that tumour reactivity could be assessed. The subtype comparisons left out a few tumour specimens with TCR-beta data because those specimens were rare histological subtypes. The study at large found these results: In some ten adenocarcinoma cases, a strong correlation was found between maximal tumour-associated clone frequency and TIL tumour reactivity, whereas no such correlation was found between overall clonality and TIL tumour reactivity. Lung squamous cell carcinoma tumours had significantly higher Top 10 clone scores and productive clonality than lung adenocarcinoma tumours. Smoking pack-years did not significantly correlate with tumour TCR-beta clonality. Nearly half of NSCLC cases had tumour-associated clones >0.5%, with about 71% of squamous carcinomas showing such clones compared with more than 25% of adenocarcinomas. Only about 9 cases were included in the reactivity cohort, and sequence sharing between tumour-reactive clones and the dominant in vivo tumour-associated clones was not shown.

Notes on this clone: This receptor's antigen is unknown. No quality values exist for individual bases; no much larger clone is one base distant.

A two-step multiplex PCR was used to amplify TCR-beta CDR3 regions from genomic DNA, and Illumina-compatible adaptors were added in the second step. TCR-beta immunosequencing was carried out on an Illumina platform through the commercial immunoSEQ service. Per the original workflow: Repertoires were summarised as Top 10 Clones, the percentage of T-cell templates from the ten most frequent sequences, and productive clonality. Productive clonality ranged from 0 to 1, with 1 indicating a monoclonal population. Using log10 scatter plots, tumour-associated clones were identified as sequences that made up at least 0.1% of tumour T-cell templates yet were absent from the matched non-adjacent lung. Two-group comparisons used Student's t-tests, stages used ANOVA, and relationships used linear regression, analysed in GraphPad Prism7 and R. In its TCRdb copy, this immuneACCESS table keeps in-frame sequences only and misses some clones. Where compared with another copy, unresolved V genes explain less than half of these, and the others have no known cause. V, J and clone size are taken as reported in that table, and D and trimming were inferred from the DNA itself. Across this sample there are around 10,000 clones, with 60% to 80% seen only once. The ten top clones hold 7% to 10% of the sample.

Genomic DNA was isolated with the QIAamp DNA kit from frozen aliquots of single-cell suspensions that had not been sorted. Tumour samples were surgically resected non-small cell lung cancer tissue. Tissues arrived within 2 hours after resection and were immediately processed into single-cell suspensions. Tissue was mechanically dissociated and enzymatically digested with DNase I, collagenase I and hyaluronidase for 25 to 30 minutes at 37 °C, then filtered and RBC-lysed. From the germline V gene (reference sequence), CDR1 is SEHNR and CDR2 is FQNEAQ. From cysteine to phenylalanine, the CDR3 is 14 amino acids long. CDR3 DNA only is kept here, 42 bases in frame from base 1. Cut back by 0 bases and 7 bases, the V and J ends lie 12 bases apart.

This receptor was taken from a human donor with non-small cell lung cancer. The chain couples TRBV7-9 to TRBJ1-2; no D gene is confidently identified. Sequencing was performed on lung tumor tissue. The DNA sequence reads TGTGCCAGCAGCTTAGCTGGGGTTGAAGTTGGCTACACCTTC. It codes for CASSLAGVEVGYTF.